The source of this T cell receptor beta chain is a study of blood T cells in healthy people across ages. V lost 3 bases to trimming and J lost 4 bases, with 9 bases between them. There are 13 residues in the CDR3. CDR1 SGHAT and CDR2 FQNNGV come from the germline V gene. PCR was performed a second time for 7 to 11 cycles using a sample-barcoded 5' primer and a J-beta primer mix. From the 5' RACE reads, TCRdb called clonotypes with MiXCR, one entry per CDR3 protein. The sample holds about 640,000 distinct CDR3 sequences, 58% seen once. The J gene is TRBJ1-1, the V gene TRBV11-2; unclear D gene. The specimen sequenced was blood. The sequence was collected from a man between 60 and 75 years old in good health. The CDR3 DNA reads as TGTGCCAGCAGCTTGGGATTGGCCACTGAAGCTTTCTTT. Translating it yields CASSLGLATEAFF.